Below, 14 T cell receptor beta chains from the same sample are listed, as sequenced in a study of cytomegalovirus exposure and HLA in healthy donors. Measured with immunoSEQ multiplex PCR; TCRdb has only the in-frame clones, and not every one. The sample lists under 110,000 clones; about 87% were seen once. Sequenced sample: PBMCs. These receptors all come from a woman between 18 and 29 years old in good health and CMV-seropositive.

The rearrangement joins TRBV14 to TRBJ2-3; D possibly corresponds to TRBD1 (6 bases). V was cut by 1 base and J by 11 bases, with 7 bases left in between. Germline V gives CDR1 SGHDN, CDR2 FVKESK. The CDR3 runs to 11 residues. The CDR3 sequence is CASSQVGQQYF. CDR3 sequence (DNA): TGTGCCAGCAGCCAAGTGGGACAGCAGTATTTT.

Note on this clone: The same CDR3 can be traced to other DNA sequences in this sample. CDR3 sequence (DNA): TGTGCCAGCAGCTTGGGGGGTTCTGAAGCTTTCTTT. It translates to CASSLGGSEAFF. The V gene is TRBV7-9, the J gene TRBJ1-1; D is perhaps TRBD1 (5 bases). V was clipped by 3 bases and J by 6 bases, with 8 bases between them. CDR1 and CDR2 (germline): SEHNR, FQNEAQ (reference sequence). The CDR3 extends over 12 amino acids.

This chain joins TRBV28 and TRBJ2-3, with TRBD1 matching over 8 bases. Germline V gene data show CDR1 as MDHEN and CDR2 as SYDVKM. V lost 7 bases to trimming and J lost 5 bases; unmatched junction nucleotides: 8. The CDR3 has 14 amino acids. The CDR3 here is CASTGTGGGDTQYF. The CDR3 nucleotides read TGTGCCAGCACAGGGACAGGTGGCGGAGATACGCAGTATTTT.

This clone was observed a single time. DNA for the CDR3: TGTGCCAGCAGCACTACAGGGGGCACTGAAGCTTTCTTT. It codes for CASSTTGGTEAFF. The chain uses TRBV11-3 and TRBJ1-1; 8 bases match TRBD1. CDR1 and CDR2 (germline): SGHNT, YENEEA. CDR3 length: 13 amino acids. The ends lost 5 bases at V and 4 bases at J; junction bases unmatched: 3.

V usage is TRBV4-1 and J usage is TRBJ1-6, with TRBD1 identical over 8 bases. The ends lost 4 bases at V and 4 bases at J; junction bases unmatched: 9. In germline, CDR1 is MGHRA, CDR2 YSYEKL. This CDR3 region has 17 residues. The CDR3 DNA reads as TGCGCCAGCAGCCTTAAACCACAGGGGGTGTATAATTCACCCCTCCACTTT. This translates into CASSLKPQGVYNSPLHF.

Only one count was recorded for this clone. The chain links TRBV27 to TRBJ1-1; the D gene is possibly TRBD1 (6 bases). Germline V gene data show CDR1 as MNHEY and CDR2 as SMNVEV (reference sequence). The CDR3 runs 16 residues. V lost 6 bases and J 0 bases, leaving 17 bases between the germline ends. CDR3 sequence: CASSPPPDSMNTEAFF. The CDR3 nucleotides are TGTGCCAGCAGCCCCCCCCCGGACAGCATGAACACTGAAGCTTTCTTT.

J is TRBJ2-2 and V is TRBV5-6, with D possibly matching TRBD1 (5 bases). Germline V gene sequence: CDR1 SGHDT, CDR2 YYEEEE. V dropped 6 bases and J dropped 1 base, with 16 bases sitting between them. The CDR3 is 16 amino acids. The CDR3 DNA sequence: TGTGCCAGCACCCAATGGGGCAGGATGAACACCGGGGAGCTGTTTTTT. This codes for CASTQWGRMNTGELFF.

This clone was detected only a few times. The chain carries TRBV28 and TRBJ2-2; TRBD2 aligns across 8 bases. V lost 6 bases, J lost 5 bases, and 8 bases stayed unmatched. Germline V lookup: CDR1 MDHEN, CDR2 SYDVKM. The CDR3 contains 15 residues. The CDR3 loop reads CASRSAGASTGELFF. Written as DNA, the CDR3 is TGTGCCAGCAGATCAGCGGGGGCTTCGACCGGGGAGCTGTTTTTT.

This rearrangement joins TRBV2 to TRBJ1-4; a weak D match, TRBD1 (5 bases). This CDR3 is built from 16 residues. V was pared by 3 bases and J by 0 bases, with 11 bases between. Germline CDR1 SNHLY, CDR2 FYNNEI. The CDR3 bases are TGTGCCAGCAGTGACTGGACACCAGCAACTAATGAAAAACTGTTTTTT. It encodes CASSDWTPATNEKLFF.

V is TRBV5-6 and J is TRBJ2-5, with 10 nucleotides matching TRBD2. CDR1 is SGHDT, CDR2 YYEEEE, per germline. The CDR3 has 15 amino acids. V was clipped by 2 bases and J by 3 bases; unmatched bases: 4. CDR3 sequence (DNA): TGTGCCAGCAGCTTATCTAGCGGGGGCAAAGAGACCCAGTACTTC. It translates to CASSLSSGGKETQYF. Complete variable domain (other parts from reference TRBV5-6 and TRBJ2-5): DAGVTQSPTHLIKTRGQQVTLRCSPKSGHDTVSWYQQALGQGPQFIFQYYEEEERQRGNFPDRFSGHQFPNYSSELNVNALLLGDSALYLCASSLSSGGKETQYFGPGTRLLVL.

CDR3 loop: CASRSSGGREKLFF. The CDR3 bases are TGTGCCAGCAGGTCCTCGGGGGGGCGGGAAAAACTGTTTTTT. This sequence joins TRBV6-5 and TRBJ1-4, with D possibly matching TRBD1 (6 bases). The CDR3 covers 14 residues. Germline CDR1 MNHEY, CDR2 SVGAGI. V was pared by 6 bases and J by 8 bases, with 16 bases between.

The rearrangement uses TRBV6-5 and TRBJ2-7; 9 nucleotides align to TRBD1. CDR3 size: 15 residues. Trimming cost V 0 bases and J 5 bases; bases outside gene matches: 5. Germline V gene data show CDR1 as MNHEY and CDR2 as SVGAGI. The CDR3 here is CASSYSGTGFNEQYF. The CDR3 bases are TGTGCCAGCAGTTACTCCGGGACAGGGTTCAACGAGCAGTACTTC.

The chain has TRBV19 and TRBJ1-2; TRBD1 matches at 12 bases. CDR1 and CDR2 (germline): LNHDA, SQIVND (reference sequence). With 2 bases clipped from V and 7 bases from J, the junction kept 8 bases outside the gene matches. CDR3 length: 16 amino acids. CDR3 amino acids: CASSILAGQGAAGYTF. The CDR3 DNA sequence: TGTGCCAGTAGTATATTAGCGGGACAGGGGGCCGCTGGCTACACCTTC.

This chain uses TRBV19 with TRBJ2-7; TRBD2 aligns across 10 bases. V was clipped by 2 bases and J by 4 bases; unmatched bases: 14. The CDR3 spans 18 residues. Germline V lookup: CDR1 LNHDA, CDR2 SQIVND (reference sequence). CDR3 sequence (DNA): TGTGCCAGTAGTATAAGGCTTGGCCTAGCGGGGGACATATACGAGCAGTACGTC. It encodes CASSIRLGLAGDIYEQYV.